The 18 T cell receptor beta chains presented below share a single source sample, sequenced in a study of T-cell reconstitution after alpha-beta-depleted transplantation in children. Unique molecular identifiers were used in preparing the TCRbeta library. TCRdb processed the PCR reads anew with MiXCR; each CDR3 protein has one entry. The repertoire holds hundreds of thousands of distinct CDR3 sequences, 7.5% to 9.5% seen once, with roughly 5.8% in the top ten. The material was PBMCs, mostly from graft donor cells, obtained 180 days after TCRalphabeta/CD19-depleted stem cell transplant. The receptors were gathered from a male patient between 10 and 17 years old who had a stem cell transplant for acute lymphoblastic leukemia, so the T cells may come from the graft donor.

This clonotype was counted at least ten times. The chain combines TRBV28 with TRBJ2-3; TRBD1 aligns across 7 bases. The ends lost 5 bases at V and 2 bases at J; junction bases unmatched: 7. Germline CDR1 reads MDHEN; CDR2 reads SYDVKM. The CDR3 spans 15 residues. The CDR3 bases are TGTGCCAGCAGTAACAGGGGCCCCGCCACAGATACGCAGTATTTT. This encodes CASSNRGPATDTQYF.

Many counts were recorded for this clonotype. The CDR3 nucleotides read TGCAGTGCTAGCCCTGGAACTGGAAACACCATATATTTT. The encoded protein is CSASPGTGNTIYF. The genes are TRBV20-1 and TRBJ1-3; D is uncertain. Germline V gene lookup returns CDR1 DFQATT and CDR2 SNEGSKA (reference sequence). The germline V and J ends were trimmed by 3 bases and 2 bases, with 8 bases remaining between them. CDR3 length: 13 amino acids.

This clonotype was counted ten times or more. The chain's CDR3 is CASSGTASGYGYTF. The CDR3, as DNA: TGCGCCAGCAGCGGGACAGCCAGTGGGTATGGCTACACCTTC. The J gene is TRBJ1-2, the V gene TRBV5-1; 7 bases agree with TRBD1. The CDR3 is 14 amino acids. Looked up from germline, CDR1 is SGHRS and CDR2 is YFSETQ. The V and J ends lost 4 bases and 5 bases, in that order; junction bases with no gene match: 8.

The sample holds many counts of this clonotype. The chain has TRBV10-3 and TRBJ2-1; 8 bases agree with TRBD1. This CDR3 comprises 17 residues. Germline CDR1 reads ENHRY; CDR2 reads SYGVKD. Trimming took 7 bases from V and 4 from J; bases not matched to a gene: 15. The CDR3 DNA is TGTGCCATCACACCTGCGGCGGGGCAGGGGGCTTACAATGAGCAGTTCTTC. It specifies CAITPAAGQGAYNEQFF.

This clonotype was observed at least ten times. V is TRBV19 and J is TRBJ1-2; D remains ambiguous. The CDR3 spans 13 residues. Germline loops: CDR1 LNHDA, CDR2 SQIVND (reference sequence). V was clipped by 6 bases and J by 6 bases, with 14 bases between them. CDR3 sequence reads: CASRNRVFDGYTF. The CDR3 DNA sequence: TGTGCCAGTAGGAACCGGGTATTTGATGGCTACACCTTC.

This clonotype appeared many times. The V gene is TRBV7-2, the J gene TRBJ2-1, with 7 bases that match TRBD2. The CDR3 totals 15 residues. Germline V gene sequence: CDR1 SGHTA, CDR2 FQGNSA. V gave up 2 bases and J gave up 9 bases; unmatched junction bases: 10. The CDR3: CASSLTAGLRGEQFF. The CDR3 nucleotides read TGTGCCAGCAGCTTAACAGCGGGGCTACGGGGTGAGCAGTTCTTC.

The sample holds many counts of this clonotype. J is TRBJ1-1 and V is TRBV6-2 or TRBV6-3, with TRBD1 matching 7 bases. The CDR3 length is 14 residues. Trimming removed 10 bases from V and 4 bases from J; junction bases left unmatched: 12. CDR1 and CDR2 from the germline V gene are MNHEY and SVGEGT. The CDR3 DNA reads TGTGCCACCCGAGCGGGGCAGGGGGGCACTGAAGCTTTCTTT. Translation gives CATRAGQGGTEAFF.

The chain uses TRBV6-1 and TRBJ2-7; TRBD2 agrees at 10 bases. Unmatched junction bases numbered 7, after V lost 8 bases and J lost 0 bases. There are 15 residues in the CDR3. In germline, CDR1 is MNHNS, CDR2 SASEGT. CDR3 DNA sequence: TGTGCCAGCTCGGGACTAGCGCTTGTCTCCTACGAGCAGTACTTC. It translates to CASSGLALVSYEQYF.

The sample holds many counts of this clonotype. This chain uses TRBV11-2 with TRBJ2-3; D call uncertain. V gave up 4 bases and J gave up 0 bases, with 11 bases separating them. This CDR3 is 15 amino acids long. CDR1 is SGHAT and CDR2 is FQNNGV in the germline V gene. In DNA, the CDR3 is TGTGCCAGCAGCTCCGGGTCGGGCAGCACAGATACGCAGTATTTT. This sequence encodes CASSSGSGSTDTQYF.

This clonotype occurred many times. The chain combines TRBV11-2 with TRBJ2-7; D uncertain. CDR1 is SGHAT and CDR2 is FQNNGV in the germline V gene. This CDR3 comprises 14 residues. The V and J ends lost 3 bases and 2 bases respectively, with 11 bases between them. DNA for the CDR3: TGTGCCAGCAGCTTGGTGGACGGACCCTACGAGCAGTACTTC. Encoded protein: CASSLVDGPYEQYF.

This clonotype was observed many times. The chain uses TRBV7-8 and TRBJ2-3, with D uncertain. The CDR3 is 15 amino acids. Looked up from germline, CDR1 is SGHVS and CDR2 is FQNEAQ. The germline V and J ends were trimmed by 4 bases and 1 base, with 12 bases remaining between them. CDR3 sequence: CASSSEVGRTDTQYF. CDR3 bases: TGTGCCAGCAGCTCCGAGGTCGGGCGCACAGATACGCAGTATTTT. The entire variable domain, with the rest obtained from reference TRBV7-8 and TRBJ2-3, is as follows: GAGVSQSPRYKVAKRGQDVALRCDPISGHVSLFWYQQALGQGPEFLTYFQNEAQLDKSGLPSDRFFAERPEGSVSTLKIQRTQQEDSAVYLCASSSEVGRTDTQYFGPGTRLTVL.

This clonotype was counted ten times or more. V is TRBV24-1 and J is TRBJ1-2; no firm D call. CDR1 and CDR2 (germline): KGHDR, SFDVKD. The CDR3 covers 14 residues. Trimming left V 4 bases short and J 6 bases short, with 14 bases between. CDR3: CATSDGVRADGYTF. The CDR3 DNA reads TGTGCCACCAGTGACGGGGTAAGGGCCGATGGCTACACCTTC.

This clonotype was seen ten or more times. The gene calls are TRBV6-1 and TRBJ2-1; 14 bases are a match to TRBD2. This CDR3 comprises 15 residues. V was pared by 7 bases and J by 2 bases, with 1 base of the junction left unmatched. Germline-derived CDR1 and CDR2 are MNHNS and SASEGT. For the CDR3, the DNA is TGTGCCAGCAAGACTAGCGGGAGGGCCTACAATGAGCAGTTCTTC. Translating gives CASKTSGRAYNEQFF.

In its sample, this clonotype was seen many times. The CDR3 is CASSPLFGIEEYEQYF. In DNA form, the CDR3 reads TGTGCCAGCAGTCCACTATTCGGAATAGAGGAATACGAGCAGTACTTC. This sequence joins TRBV12-3 or TRBV12-4 and TRBJ2-7; D uncertain. The V and J ends lost 5 bases and 4 bases respectively, with 21 bases between them. This CDR3 has 16 residues.

Ten or more counts support this clonotype. The V gene is TRBV9, the J gene TRBJ2-1; 7 positions agree with TRBD2. This CDR3 comprises 14 residues. Germline CDR1 and CDR2: SGDLS and YYNGEE. With 6 bases clipped from V and 3 bases from J, the junction kept 6 bases outside the gene matches. CDR3 bases: TGTGCCAGCAAGAGCGGGGACGACTACAATGAGCAGTTCTTC. Encoded protein: CASKSGDDYNEQFF.

This clonotype was seen at least ten times. The chain has TRBV5-1 and TRBJ1-6; 8 bases are shared with TRBD1. CDR3 length equals 15 residues. J lost 7 bases, V lost 4 bases, and 7 bases had no gene match. The germline V gene has CDR1 SGHRS and CDR2 YFSETQ. The CDR3 sequence is CASSEPTGGNSPLHF. CDR3 coding DNA: TGCGCCAGCAGCGAACCTACAGGGGGGAATTCACCCCTCCACTTT.

At least ten counts were recorded for this clonotype. The rearrangement uses TRBV5-1 and TRBJ2-7; 7 nucleotides match TRBD1. Losses at the gene ends were 0 bases for V and 4 bases for J; bases not matched to a gene: 13. Germline CDR1 and CDR2: SGHRS and YFSETQ. The length of the CDR3 is 17 residues. The CDR3 protein is CASSLVVGGSERYEQYF. The CDR3 DNA reads as TGCGCCAGCAGCTTGGTCGTAGGGGGCTCCGAGAGATACGAGCAGTACTTC.

This clonotype occurred a few times. The J gene is TRBJ2-3, the V gene TRBV12-3 or TRBV12-4, with TRBD2 matching 8 bases. Unmatched junction bases numbered 10, after V lost 3 bases and J lost 8 bases. The CDR3 has 15 amino acids. The CDR3 bases are TGTGCCAGCAGTTTGTACCGGGGGGGCCAGTTTACGCAGTATTTT. This gives the protein CASSLYRGGQFTQYF.